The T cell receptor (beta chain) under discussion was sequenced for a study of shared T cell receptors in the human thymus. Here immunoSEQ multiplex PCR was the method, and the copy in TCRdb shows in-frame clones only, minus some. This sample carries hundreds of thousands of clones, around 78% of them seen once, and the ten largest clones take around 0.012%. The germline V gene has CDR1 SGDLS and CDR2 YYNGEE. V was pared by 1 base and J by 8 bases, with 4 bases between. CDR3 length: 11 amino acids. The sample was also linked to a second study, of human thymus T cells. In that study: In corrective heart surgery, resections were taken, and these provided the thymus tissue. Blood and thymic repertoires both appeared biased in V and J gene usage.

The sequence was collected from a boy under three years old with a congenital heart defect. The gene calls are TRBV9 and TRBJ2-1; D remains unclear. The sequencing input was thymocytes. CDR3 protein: CASSVSDEQFF. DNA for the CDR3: TGTGCCAGCAGCGTAAGCGATGAGCAGTTCTTC.